Below are 26 T cell receptor beta chains sequenced from a single sample in a study of siplizumab effects on memory and regulatory T cells. Some clones are missing from TCRdb's copy, which holds only in-frame ones; the method was immunoSEQ multiplex PCR. The sample lists around 77,000 clones; roughly 89% were seen once. Sequenced input: CD8+ T cells sorted from blood. These receptor sequences come from a human donor in good health.

The chain carries TRBV20-1 and TRBJ2-1; D not resolved. The germline CDR1 and CDR2 sequences are DFQATT and SNEGSKA (reference sequence). Trimming took 4 bases from V and 5 from J, leaving 6 bases between them. This CDR3 comprises 11 residues. The CDR3 here is CSAKSNNEQFF. CDR3 DNA sequence: TGCAGTGCTAAGTCAAACAATGAGCAGTTCTTC.

DNA for the CDR3: TGTGCCAGCAGCGGAGGGACTAGAGAGTTCCGGGAGCTGTTTTTT. The encoded protein is CASSGGTREFRELFF. V usage is TRBV7-9 and J usage is TRBJ2-2; 8 bases line up with TRBD2. The CDR3 extends over 15 amino acids. CDR1 is SEHNR, CDR2 FQNEAQ, per germline (reference sequence). V shed 5 bases, J shed 9 bases, and the junction held 11 bases outside the gene matches.

The V and J genes are TRBV6-6 and TRBJ2-2; 14 nucleotides line up with TRBD2. The CDR3 is 16 amino acids. Germline V CDR1 and CDR2: MNHNY, SVGAGI (reference sequence). Losses at the gene ends were 7 bases for V and 8 bases for J; bases not matched to a gene: 9. CDR3 loop: CASIPGLAGDRGELFF. The CDR3 nucleotides are TGTGCCAGCATCCCGGGACTAGCGGGAGACCGAGGGGAGCTGTTTTTT.

This clone was observed a few times. The chain combines TRBV5-4 with TRBJ2-7; 7 bases match TRBD2. Germline V gene sequence: CDR1 SGHNT, CDR2 YYREEE (reference sequence). The V segment lost 4 bases and the J segment 2 bases; nucleotides outside the gene matches: 9. CDR3 size: 15 residues. The chain's CDR3 is CASSAGLDQTYEQYF. CDR3 bases: TGTGCCAGCAGCGCCGGACTAGATCAGACCTACGAGCAGTACTTC.

This chain connects TRBV19 to TRBJ1-1; no clear D gene. Germline CDR1 reads LNHDA; CDR2 reads SQIVND (reference sequence). With 7 bases removed from V and 0 bases from J, the gap between germline ends came to 9 bases. CDR3 length equals 13 residues. For the CDR3, the DNA is TGTGCCAGTAATAGGGCCATGAACACTGAAGCTTTCTTT. Protein product: CASNRAMNTEAFF.

This rearrangement joins TRBV27 to TRBJ2-7; D is uncertain. The CDR3 runs 13 residues. Trimming removed 2 bases from V and 3 bases from J, with 8 bases in between. The germline V gene has CDR1 MNHEY and CDR2 SMNVEV (reference sequence). Written as DNA, the CDR3 is TGTGCCAGCAGTTTAGGCAGCTACTACGAGCAGTACTTC. Translation gives CASSLGSYYEQYF.

This chain joins TRBV29-1 and TRBJ2-3; D is possibly TRBD1 (5 bases). Trimming took 3 bases from V and 1 from J, leaving 11 bases between them. Germline CDR1 SQVTM, CDR2 ANQGSEA. This CDR3 contains 14 residues. The CDR3 DNA reads TGCAGCGTTGATGTCCAGGGCCGCACAGATACGCAGTATTTT. Its translation: CSVDVQGRTDTQYF.

J is TRBJ1-2 and V is TRBV6-1; 8 positions agree with TRBD1. In germline, CDR1 is MNHNS, CDR2 SASEGT. CDR3 length equals 15 residues. V lost 2 bases, J lost 3 bases, and 5 bases stayed unmatched. CDR3 DNA: TGTGCCAGCAGTGAACCCAGACAGGGGTACTATGGCTACACCTTC. Encoded protein: CASSEPRQGYYGYTF.

This clone has a handful of counts. J is TRBJ2-3 and V is TRBV29-1; unclear D gene. Germline values: CDR1 SQVTM, CDR2 ANQGSEA. Between the trimmed V and J ends, which lost 1 base and 2 bases, there was a span of 13 bases. The CDR3 totals 15 residues. The DNA for the CDR3 is TGCAGCGTTGAAGTCTTGTCGACTCCCACAGATACGCAGTATTTT. This encodes CSVEVLSTPTDTQYF.

This clone has just one count. The gene calls are TRBV7-9 and TRBJ2-6; D is unclear. This CDR3 has 13 amino acids. Germline CDR1 and CDR2: SEHNR and FQNEAQ (reference sequence). V lost 3 bases and J lost 2, with 2 bases in between. CDR3 bases: TGTGCCAGCAGCTTCCCTGGGGCCAACGTCCTGACTTTC. Its translation is CASSFPGANVLTF.

This clone came up a few times. The rearrangement links TRBV5-6 to TRBJ2-5, with TRBD2 matching 10 bases. The germline CDR1 and CDR2 sequences are SGHDT and YYEEEE. This CDR3 comprises 16 residues. V trimming: 3 bases; J trimming: 5 bases; junction bases outside the gene matches: 10. The CDR3 sequence: CASSSPPAGGRETQYF. CDR3 nucleotide sequence: TGTGCCAGCAGCTCGCCCCCAGCGGGGGGGCGCGAGACCCAGTACTTC.

The chain is built from TRBV19 and TRBJ2-5, with D perhaps matching TRBD1 (6 bases). CDR3 length: 12 amino acids. Trimming shortened V by 5 bases and J by 3 bases, and 7 bases separated the two germline ends. CDR1 is LNHDA and CDR2 is SQIVND in the germline V gene (reference sequence). CDR3 residues: CASSHREETQYF. The CDR3 nucleotides are TGTGCCAGTAGTCACAGGGAAGAGACCCAGTACTTC.

The chain links TRBV5-1 to TRBJ1-3; no clear D gene. The V gene's germline CDR1 is SGHRS and CDR2 YFSETQ. CDR3 length equals 15 residues. V was cut by 0 bases and J by 0 bases, with 7 bases left in between. CDR3 DNA: TGCGCCAGCAGCTTGGACGTTCACTCTGGAAACACCATATATTTT. Protein sequence: CASSLDVHSGNTIYF.

The genes are TRBV19 and TRBJ2-7; D possibly corresponds to TRBD1 (5 bases). The germline V gene encodes CDR1 LNHDA and CDR2 SQIVND (reference sequence). V shed 3 bases and J shed 3 bases, with 9 bases lying between them. This CDR3 is 13 amino acids long. CDR3 protein: CASSIFQGYEQYF. Here the CDR3 DNA reads TGTGCCAGTAGTATCTTCCAGGGCTACGAGCAGTACTTC. The variable domain in full, completed from reference TRBV19 and TRBJ2-7, reads DGGITQSPKYLFRKEGQNVTLSCEQNLNHDAMYWYRQDPGQGLRLIYYSQIVNDFQKGDIAEGYSVSREKKESFPLTVTSAQKNPTAFYLCASSIFQGYEQYFGPGTRLTVT.

The chain employs TRBV18 and TRBJ1-1; D is possibly TRBD1 (5 bases). CDR1 KGHSH and CDR2 LQKENI come from the germline V gene. V was pared by 3 bases and J by 3 bases, with 14 bases between. This CDR3 is built from 15 residues. The CDR3 is CASSPEGFLYTEAFF. The CDR3 DNA sequence: TGTGCCAGCTCACCCGAGGGGTTTTTGTACACTGAAGCTTTCTTT.

This chain connects TRBV19 to TRBJ1-5; TRBD1 might be the D (6 bases). The V gene's germline CDR1 is LNHDA and CDR2 SQIVND (reference sequence). V was pared by 0 bases and J by 0 bases, with 12 bases between. CDR3 length: 17 amino acids. CDR3 sequence: CASSIDPGHYSNQPQHF. DNA for the CDR3: TGTGCCAGTAGTATAGATCCGGGACACTATAGCAATCAGCCCCAGCATTTT.

This chain connects TRBV27 to TRBJ1-1, with a weak D call TRBD1 (5 bases). This CDR3 comprises 12 residues. Germline CDR1 and CDR2: MNHEY and SMNVEV (reference sequence). V lost 0 bases and J 7 bases, leaving 6 bases between the germline ends. The CDR3 here is CASSLSGGEAFF. For the CDR3, the DNA is TGTGCCAGCAGTTTATCGGGGGGTGAAGCTTTCTTT.

This clone was seen just once. The gene calls are TRBV4-1 and TRBJ1-1, with D hard to call. CDR1 and CDR2 from the germline V gene are MGHRA and YSYEKL. The CDR3 has 14 residues. V shed 0 bases and J shed 1 base, with 6 bases lying between them. As DNA, the CDR3 is TGCGCCAGCAGCCAAGAAACAGAGAACACTGAAGCTTTCTTT. The encoded protein is CASSQETENTEAFF.

The chain is built from TRBV5-1 and TRBJ2-1; D gene ambiguous. The germline V gene has CDR1 SGHRS and CDR2 YFSETQ. Trimming cost V 0 bases and J 4 bases, with 14 bases left between them. CDR3 length equals 16 residues. CDR3 protein: CASSLELPNLYNEQFF. The CDR3 DNA reads as TGCGCCAGCAGCTTGGAGTTGCCCAACCTATACAATGAGCAGTTCTTC.

This clone was observed once. The J gene is TRBJ2-3, the V gene TRBV5-5; D is undetermined. This CDR3 is 15 amino acids long. Germline CDR1 reads SGHKS; CDR2 reads YYEKEE (reference sequence). With 0 bases removed from V and 1 base from J, the gap between germline ends came to 9 bases. The CDR3 sequence: CASSLERTRTDTQYF. CDR3 bases: TGTGCCAGCAGCTTGGAGAGGACGCGCACAGATACGCAGTATTTT.

The CDR3 nucleotides are TGTGCCAGCAGCTCTACAAAGCCTAACACTGAAGCTTTCTTT. As protein: CASSSTKPNTEAFF. The gene calls are TRBV7-9 and TRBJ1-1; no reliable D call. Trimming shortened V by 4 bases and J by 2 bases, and 11 bases separated the two germline ends. Germline CDR1 reads SEHNR; CDR2 reads FQNEAQ (reference sequence). The length of the CDR3 is 14 residues. Drawing the rest from reference TRBV7-9 and TRBJ1-1, the complete variable domain is DTGVSQNPRHKITKRGQNVTFRCDPISEHNRLYWYRQTLGQGPEFLTYFQNEAQLEKSRLLSDRFSAERPKGSFSTLEIQRTEQGDSAMYLCASSSTKPNTEAFFGQGTRLTVV.

V and J are TRBV6-4 and TRBJ2-2, with a weak D call TRBD1 (6 bases). The V end was cut by 6 bases, the J end by 2 bases, with 10 bases between. This CDR3 has 14 amino acids. The germline V gene encodes CDR1 MRHNA and CDR2 SNTAGT. CDR3: CASSPGTNTGELFF. Here the CDR3 DNA reads TGTGCCAGCAGCCCCGGGACAAACACCGGGGAGCTGTTTTTT.

The CDR3, as DNA: TGTGCCAGCAGTTTCAGTCTACAGGGCCCAGATACGCAGTATTTT. Protein product: CASSFSLQGPDTQYF. This chain uses TRBV11-3 with TRBJ2-3; perhaps TRBD1 as D (6 bases). The V gene's germline CDR1 is SGHNT and CDR2 YENEEA. Deletions cut 6 bases from V and 4 bases from J, with 17 bases between. CDR3 length equals 15 residues.

V and J are TRBV9 and TRBJ2-3; D remains ambiguous. The CDR3 covers 13 residues. With 3 bases removed from V and 2 bases from J, the gap between germline ends came to 7 bases. Per germline, CDR1 SGDLS and CDR2 YYNGEE. The CDR3 region is CASSASITDTQYF. The CDR3 nucleotides read TGTGCCAGCAGCGCCTCCATCACAGATACGCAGTATTTT.

The chain has TRBV7-9 and TRBJ2-2; D might be TRBD1 or TRBD2, each matching 5 bases. Per the germline V gene, CDR1 is SEHNR and CDR2 is FQNEAQ (reference sequence). This CDR3 has 15 residues. V lost 4 bases and J 3 bases, leaving 12 bases between the germline ends. CDR3 residues: CASSSGTMYTGELFF. CDR3 bases: TGTGCCAGCAGCTCCGGGACCATGTACACCGGGGAGCTGTTTTTT. Together with reference TRBV7-9 and TRBJ2-2, the CDR3 gives the full variable domain: DTGVSQNPRHKITKRGQNVTFRCDPISEHNRLYWYRQTLGQGPEFLTYFQNEAQLEKSRLLSDRFSAERPKGSFSTLEIQRTEQGDSAMYLCASSSGTMYTGELFFGEGSRLTVL.

This clone showed up just once. The J gene is TRBJ2-1, the V gene TRBV6-5, with 7 bases that match TRBD1. The trim removed 3 bases at V and 9 bases at J, leaving 8 bases unmatched. CDR1 is MNHEY, CDR2 SVGAGI, per germline. The CDR3 totals 14 residues. In DNA form, the CDR3 reads TGTGCCAGCAGTTATATAGACAGGGTCGGTGAGCAGTTCTTC. Amino acids: CASSYIDRVGEQFF.